These T cell receptor beta chains were read from a single sample in a study of blood T cell repertoires in COVID-19. Using immunoSEQ multiplex PCR, the repertoire was profiled, and TCRdb retains in-frame clones only, with some absent. The table has approximately 78,000 clones, over 80% seen once. The source material was peripheral blood. These receptors were taken from a woman older than 75 with acute or convalescent COVID-19. CDR3s include the opening cysteine and the closing phenylalanine or tryptophan. Fields, in order: clone size, D gene, CDR3 length, J gene, V gene, CDR3 DNA, CDR3 protein. The D gene is left open where the match is weak. Rows may omit the clone size; those that give it use once, few, many or a size class.

>NA|NA|15|TRBJ2-2|TRBV11-3
TGTGCCAGCAGCTTAGATACAGGGAACACCGGGGAGCTGTTTTTT
CASSLDTGNTGELFF
>NA|TRBD1|14|TRBJ2-7|TRBV25-1
TGTGCCAGCAGTGACGGACAGGGGAACTACGAGCAGTACTTC
CASSDGQGNYEQYF
>NA|NA|16|TRBJ1-1|TRBV5-1
TGCGCCAGCAGCACAGAGACAGGTAGAACGAACACTGAAGCTTTCTTT
CASSTETGRTNTEAFF
>NA|NA|15|TRBJ2-6|TRBV2
TGTGCCAGTTTCCTTGGGCACGGTGGGGCCAACGTCCTGACTTTC
CASFLGHGGANVLTF
>NA|TRBD1|18|TRBJ2-4|TRBV19
TGTGCCAGTAGGCAACCGGGACAGGGGGCGATAGCCAAAAACATTCAGTACTTC
CASRQPGQGAIAKNIQYF
>NA|TRBD1|17|TRBJ1-5|TRBV5-6
TGTGCCAGCAGCCAGGCCACAGGGGGCGTCAGCAATCAGCCCCAGCATTTT
CASSQATGGVSNQPQHF
>NA|NA|16|TRBJ1-3|TRBV7-9
TGTGCCAGCAGCTTGTACAGCCTGAGCTCTGGAAACACCATATATTTT
CASSLYSLSSGNTIYF
>NA|NA|13|TRBJ1-2|TRBV5-1
TGCGCCAGCAGCTATGACAGTAACTATGGCTACACCTTC
CASSYDSNYGYTF
>NA|NA|12|TRBJ1-1|TRBV3-1/TRBV3-2
TGTGCCAGCAGCCACCTACTTGCTGAAGCTTTCTTT
CASSHLLAEAFF
>few|TRBD2|18|TRBJ2-1|TRBV5-1
TGCGCCAGCAGCTTGGTCGGGGGCGGGAGGACGGCGGACAATGAGCAGTTCTTC
CASSLVGGGRTADNEQFF
>NA|NA|19|TRBJ2-1|TRBV7-8
TGTGCCAGCAGCTTATTCCCCCGCGGTGCGGATAGCTCCTACAATGAGCAGTTCTTC
CASSLFPRGADSSYNEQFF
>NA|NA|13|TRBJ2-2|TRBV30
TGTGCCTGGGGAGGGCTGAACACCGGGGAGCTGTTTTTT
CAWGGLNTGELFF
>NA|TRBD2|17|TRBJ2-2|TRBV5-1
TGCGCCAGCAGCGAGGCTAGCGGGGGACAACTCACCGGGGAGCTGTTTTTT
CASSEASGGQLTGELFF
>NA|NA|17|TRBJ1-1|TRBV4-1
TGCGCCAGCAGCCAAGAAGGGGCCGGCTGGGGCGGCACTGAAGCTTTCTTT
CASSQEGAGWGGTEAFF
>NA|NA|15|TRBJ1-1|TRBV27
TGTGCCAGCAGTTTCGCGGGACGGCAGAACACTGAAGCTTTCTTT
CASSFAGRQNTEAFF
>NA|TRBD1|15|TRBJ1-1|TRBV30
TGTGCCTGGAGTGTTGGGGCGACAGGGGTCACTGAAGCTTTCTTT
CAWSVGATGVTEAFF
>NA|TRBD2|15|TRBJ2-5|TRBV2
TGTGCCAGCAGTGAGACGACTAGCGGGACGGAGACCCAGTACTTC
CASSETTSGTETQYF
>NA|NA|12|TRBJ2-1|TRBV10-3
TGTGCCATCAGTGTCGACTGGAATGAGCAGTTCTTC
CAISVDWNEQFF
>NA|NA|13|TRBJ2-5|TRBV5-4
TGTGCCAGCAAAGGGGCCATCCAAGAGACCCAGTACTTC
CASKGAIQETQYF
>NA|TRBD1|14|TRBJ2-7|TRBV7-8
TGTGCCAGCAGCTTGGACAGGGGGCGAGACGAGCAGTACTTC
CASSLDRGRDEQYF
>NA|TRBD2|15|TRBJ2-3|TRBV14
TGTGCCAGCAGCCAAGATCTAGCGGGAGTAGATACGCAGTATTTT
CASSQDLAGVDTQYF
>few|TRBD1|15|TRBJ1-4|TRBV4-1
TGCGCCAGCAGCCAAGTCCTCGCGACAGGGTTTAAACTGTTTTTT
CASSQVLATGFKLFF
>NA|NA|12|TRBJ2-1|TRBV5-1
TGCGCCAGCAGCTCCTTCTACAATGAGCAGTTCTTC
CASSSFYNEQFF
>NA|NA|13|TRBJ2-6|TRBV6-5
TGTGCCAGCTGTCTCTCTGGGGCCAACGTCCTGACTTTC
CASCLSGANVLTF
>NA|TRBD1|16|TRBJ1-1|TRBV10-3
TGTGCCACCTCTTTCGCGACAGGGTCCATGAACACTGAAGCTTTCTTT
CATSFATGSMNTEAFF
>NA|TRBD2|12|TRBJ2-1|TRBV12-3/TRBV12-4
TGTGCCAGCAGTCTCACGGGGGGTGAGCAGTTCTTC
CASSLTGGEQFF
>NA|NA|17|TRBJ1-3|TRBV21-1
TGTGCCAGCAGCAAAACCGGACAGGCGATCTCTGGAAACACCATATATTTT
CASSKTGQAISGNTIYF
>NA|NA|15|TRBJ2-1|TRBV5-1
TGCGCCAGCAGCTTGGGGGAAAACTGGGGGGATGAGCAGTTCTTC
CASSLGENWGDEQFF
>few|NA|14|TRBJ1-5|TRBV7-8
TGTGCCAGCAGCTTAGCCCAGAGGGGGCAGCCCCAGCATTTT
CASSLAQRGQPQHF
>NA|TRBD2|19|TRBJ2-1|TRBV18
TGTGCCAGCTCATCAGCCCAAGCGGGAGGGCCAAATTCCTACAATGAGCAGTTCTTC
CASSSAQAGGPNSYNEQFF
>few|TRBD1|15|TRBJ2-6|TRBV2
TGTGCCAGCAGAGTCGACAGGGCTGGGGCCAACGTCCTGACTTTC
CASRVDRAGANVLTF
>NA|TRBD2|19|TRBJ2-6|TRBV7-9
TGTGCCAGCAGTCCGTGGGGGACTAGCGGTTTATTGGGGGCCAACGTCCTGACTTTC
CASSPWGTSGLLGANVLTF
>NA|NA|13|TRBJ1-1|TRBV25-1
TGTGCCAGCAGTGATGAACTTTTCACTGAAGCTTTCTTT
CASSDELFTEAFF
>NA|TRBD1|13|TRBJ2-7|TRBV10-3
TGTGCCATCAGCAGGGGGAGCTCCTACGAGCAGTACTTC
CAISRGSSYEQYF
>NA|NA|13|TRBJ1-1|TRBV7-3
TGTGCCAGCAGCGCGACAGGTAACACTGAAGCTTTCTTT
CASSATGNTEAFF
>few|NA|13|TRBJ2-1|TRBV4-1
TGCGCCAGCACCCCGGAGGTCTACAATGAGCAGTTCTTC
CASTPEVYNEQFF
>few|TRBD1|16|TRBJ2-2|TRBV7-9
TGTGCCAGCAGCGGACCGGGACAGAAGAACACCGGGGAGCTGTTTTTT
CASSGPGQKNTGELFF